Below, 7 T cell receptor beta chains from the same sample are listed, as sequenced in a study of cytomegalovirus exposure and HLA in healthy donors. A multiplex PCR was run with 60 Vbeta primers and 13 Jbeta primers. Assay used: immunoSEQ multiplex PCR; TCRdb lists only in-frame clones, some missing. The data contain 75,000 to 100,000 clones, 70% to 80% of them singletons. The sequencing input was PBMCs. The origin of the receptors is a man younger than 40 in good health and CMV-seronegative.

V usage is TRBV5-1 and J usage is TRBJ2-7, with D possibly being TRBD1 (6 bases). Trimming shortened V by 4 bases and J by 5 bases, and 13 bases separated the two germline ends. The germline V gene encodes CDR1 SGHRS and CDR2 YFSETQ. The CDR3 is 13 residues long. The CDR3 nucleotides read TGCGCCAGCAGCCCCACAGGGTTCCACGAGCAGTACTTC. Protein: CASSPTGFHEQYF.

The chain uses TRBV9 and TRBJ1-2; D might be TRBD1 (6 bases). The CDR3 length is 15 residues. V was cut by 0 bases and J by 2 bases, with 11 bases left in between. Germline loops: CDR1 SGDLS, CDR2 YYNGEE. CDR3 sequence reads: CASSVESRGNYGYTF. CDR3 in DNA: TGTGCCAGCAGCGTAGAGTCCAGGGGCAACTATGGCTACACCTTC.

This rearrangement joins TRBV6-5 to TRBJ2-3; D remains unclear. The CDR3 covers 14 residues. Trimming took off 0 bases at V and 4 bases at J, with 8 bases between the two ends. The V gene's germline CDR1 is MNHEY and CDR2 SVGAGI. CDR3 DNA: TGTGCCAGCAGTTACTCGCGTGTCGCAGATACGCAGTATTTT. Its translation is CASSYSRVADTQYF.

J is TRBJ1-6 and V is TRBV27, with TRBD1 identical over 7 bases. Looked up from germline, CDR1 is MNHEY and CDR2 is SMNVEV (reference sequence). Trimming took 6 bases from V and 7 from J; bases not matched to a gene: 15. The CDR3 length is 17 residues. CDR3 in DNA: TGTGCCAGCAGCCCAAGCACCTACAGGGGCCGGAATTCACCCCTCCACTTT. Its protein product is CASSPSTYRGRNSPLHF.

The V call is TRBV2, the J call TRBJ2-3; TRBD1 matches at 7 bases. This CDR3 contains 17 residues. Trimming cost V 2 bases and J 2 bases; bases outside gene matches: 10. CDR1 is SNHLY and CDR2 is FYNNEI in the germline V gene. CDR3 residues: CASSETGTESYTDTQYF. The CDR3 nucleotides read TGTGCCAGCAGTGAAACGGGGACAGAAAGTTACACAGATACGCAGTATTTT.

In this sample, this clone turned up once. The gene calls are TRBV5-1 and TRBJ2-7; possible D gene TRBD2, 5 bases. This CDR3 is 15 amino acids long. CDR1 is SGHRS and CDR2 is YFSETQ in the germline V gene. V was pared by 4 bases and J by 2 bases, with 16 bases between. The CDR3 nucleotides are TGCGCCAGCAGCCCCTGGGGAACGACTACCTACGAGCAGTACTTC. This sequence encodes CASSPWGTTTYEQYF.

The CDR3 spells CAISGGAGTEAFF. The CDR3 DNA reads as TGTGCCATCAGTGGAGGTGCGGGCACTGAAGCTTTCTTT. This chain uses TRBV10-3 with TRBJ1-1; the D is unclear. Germline values: CDR1 ENHRY, CDR2 SYGVKD. V lost 4 bases and J lost 4, with 10 bases in between. The CDR3 covers 13 residues.